This TCR beta chain was recorded in a study of Tregs in tolerant kidney transplant recipients. Assay: immunoSEQ multiplex PCR; the TCRdb copy retains only in-frame clones and omits some. The sample lists 110,000 or so clones, about 90% occurring once. Trimming cost V 9 bases and J 7 bases; bases outside gene matches: 10. The CDR3 is 13 amino acids. Looked up from germline, CDR1 is LNHDA and CDR2 is SQIVND (reference sequence). The clonotype comes from a human donor who received a combined kidney and bone marrow transplant. Sequenced material: CD4+ T cells from blood, taken before the transplant. The chain is built from TRBV19 and TRBJ2-7; TRBD1 matches 9 bases. The DNA of the CDR3 is TGTGCCAGGGTTTCACAGGGGGCACGAGAGCAGTACTTC. Protein: CARVSQGAREQYF.